Given below is one T cell receptor beta chain in context. The germline CDR1 and CDR2 sequences are MNHEY and SMNVEV (reference sequence). This CDR3 is 14 amino acids long. The V gene end was trimmed by 6 bases and the J gene end by 0 bases; junction bases not matched to a gene: 2. These data are taken from a study of T cells in Graves' hyperthyroidism and ophthalmopathy. Amplified TCR beta CDR3 regions came from RNA transcripts. Primed by the HTBI set, a first-round RT-PCR was run on the TCR CDR3. TCRdb reprocessed the multiplex PCR reads with MiXCR, giving one entry per CDR3 protein. The sample lists approximately 400,000 distinct CDR3 sequences, about 15% occurring once.

Sample: blood. The origin of this receptor is a woman in her late teens or twenties with Graves' hyperthyroidism. The genes are TRBV27 and TRBJ1-1; 9 bases agree with TRBD1. For the CDR3, the DNA is TGTGCCAGCAGACAGGGGGCCTTGAACACTGAAGCTTTCTTT. Its translation: CASRQGALNTEAFF.